The T cell receptor (beta chain) under discussion was sequenced for a study of regulatory T cells in long-lasting Graves disease. Across the whole study: Patients met the persistent Graves' disease definition after over 5 years of antithyroid drugs with positive TSH receptor antibodies.

The TCR beta library used iRepertoire HTBI primers with Arm-PCR amplification of CDR3. TCRdb re-called the multiplex PCR reads with MiXCR, one entry per CDR3 protein. Of 600,000 to 800,000 distinct CDR3 sequences in the sample, 25% to 35% were seen once. The CDR3 extends over 15 amino acids. V was trimmed by 3 bases and J by 0 bases, leaving 8 bases between them. CDR1 and CDR2 from the germline V gene are MNHEY and SVGAGI. General study points: Shared public clonotypes totalled roughly 2,500 in persistent patients, compared with over 800 in new patients. Accuracy was possibly reduced by small sample size. Persistent cases favored TRBV28, TRBJ1-2 and TRBJ2-5.

Noted time point: persistent/refractory GD, antithyroid drugs over 5 years with positive TRAb. RNA extracted from PBMCs served as the sequencing template. Only a few counts were recorded for this clonotype. Its antigen is currently unknown. The chain is built from TRBV6-5 and TRBJ1-4; D remains ambiguous. This receptor was obtained from a female donor with Graves disease. This specimen was peripheral blood mononuclear cells (PBMCs), taken when the disease was refractory, from a patient treated with antithyroid drugs. CDR3 residues: CASSYGWSTNEKLFF. CDR3 nucleotides: TGTGCCAGCAGTTATGGTTGGTCAACTAATGAAAAACTGTTTTTT.